The 24 T cell receptor beta chains reported below all come from one sample, sequenced in a study of T-cell memory formation after mild COVID-19. Each CDR3 protein gets one entry after TCRdb re-called the 5' RACE reads with MiXCR. The sample has hundreds of thousands of distinct CDR3 sequences, about 24% seen once. Sequencing used PBMCs or a T cell subset sorted from them (not recorded which). These receptors all stem from an adult woman who had mild COVID-19 (a few samples of this study predate the infection). Cell type and time point are not known.

A few counts support this clonotype. This chain joins TRBV20-1 and TRBJ2-1, with D unclear. The germline CDR1 and CDR2 sequences are DFQATT and SNEGSKA (reference sequence). Trimming removed 6 bases at V and 8 bases at J, with 23 bases between. The CDR3 spans 15 residues. CDR3 amino acids: CSARRGPYLSDEQFF. The DNA of the CDR3 is TGCAGTGCCCGCCGAGGACCCTATCTCTCGGATGAGCAGTTCTTC.

V is TRBV7-8 and J is TRBJ2-1; 8 bases align to TRBD2. With 5 bases clipped from V and 4 bases from J, the junction kept 13 bases outside the gene matches. Germline CDR1 SGHVS, CDR2 FQNEAQ. The CDR3 length is 17 residues. The CDR3 nucleotides are TGTGCCAGCAGCCGAATGCGGGGCGGGGGGCCGTACAATGAGCAGTTCTTC. Its translation is CASSRMRGGGPYNEQFF.

This clonotype was picked up many times. CDR3 protein: CASSVNRQKEQFF. CDR3 coding DNA: TGCGCCAGCAGCGTAAACAGGCAAAAAGAGCAGTTCTTC. The rearrangement uses TRBV5-1 and TRBJ2-1; tentatively, D is TRBD1 (5 bases). The V end lost 4 bases, the J end lost 10 bases, and 15 bases lay between the germline ends. The length of the CDR3 is 13 residues. The V gene's germline CDR1 is SGHRS and CDR2 YFSETQ.

The table lists this clonotype with many counts. The chain uses TRBV7-2 and TRBJ2-3, with D unclear. CDR1 SGHTA and CDR2 FQGNSA come from the germline V gene. V was trimmed by 1 base and J by 0 bases, leaving 8 bases between them. This CDR3 is built from 15 residues. Here the CDR3 DNA reads TGTGCCAGCAGCTTAGACACAGTTAGCACAGATACGCAGTATTTT. It encodes CASSLDTVSTDTQYF.

This clonotype has just a few counts. The chain combines TRBV24-1 with TRBJ2-5; either TRBD1 or TRBD2 may supply D (5 bases each). The ends were cut back, 3 bases at V and 1 base at J, with 20 bases in the middle. Looked up from germline, CDR1 is KGHDR and CDR2 is SFDVKD. This CDR3 comprises 18 residues. CDR3 sequence reads: CATSDPGLRDGVQETQYF. CDR3 coding DNA: TGTGCCACCAGTGATCCGGGGCTGAGGGACGGCGTCCAAGAGACCCAGTACTTC.

The V call is TRBV5-5, the J call TRBJ2-3; no clear D. This CDR3 has 13 amino acids. The germline gives CDR1 SGHKS, CDR2 YYEKEE (reference sequence). The ends were cut back, 5 bases at V and 5 bases at J, with 12 bases in the middle. The CDR3 nucleotides are TGTGCCAGCAGTTTTTGGGCCCAAGATACGCAGTATTTT. This sequence encodes CASSFWAQDTQYF.

The gene calls are TRBV6-6 and TRBJ2-2; tentative D call: TRBD2 (6 bases). V lost 7 bases and J lost 6, with 24 bases in between. Germline-derived CDR1 and CDR2 are MNHNY and SVGAGI (reference sequence). The CDR3 extends over 17 amino acids. The CDR3: CASKVPHGSTSPGELFF. The CDR3 nucleotides are TGTGCCAGCAAAGTCCCCCACGGGAGCACCAGCCCCGGGGAGCTGTTTTTT.

V is TRBV20-1 and J is TRBJ1-5; D is unclear. V shed 5 bases and J shed 6 bases, with 17 bases lying between them. This CDR3 region has 14 residues. Germline V gene sequence: CDR1 DFQATT, CDR2 SNEGSKA (reference sequence). The CDR3 region is CSAPAEGRRQPQHF. CDR3 nucleotides: TGCAGTGCTCCAGCGGAGGGCCGGCGTCAGCCCCAGCATTTT.

The chain links TRBV7-9 to TRBJ2-3; 13 bases are a match to TRBD2. The junction had 9 bases not matched to a gene; V was cut back by 6 bases and J by 6 bases. Germline V gives CDR1 SEHNR, CDR2 FQNEAQ (reference sequence). The CDR3 has 16 amino acids. CDR3 loop: CASRSRLAGGLDTQYF. CDR3 bases: TGTGCCAGCAGGTCTAGACTAGCGGGAGGTCTGGATACGCAGTATTTT.

This clonotype turned up a few times. This CDR3 is CASSVVPPPGGENGYTF. Written as DNA, the CDR3 is TGTGCCAGCAGCGTAGTACCCCCCCCAGGAGGGGAAAATGGCTACACCTTC. V gene TRBV9 combines with J gene TRBJ1-2; D might be TRBD1 (5 bases). Trimming cost V 0 bases and J 6 bases, with 21 bases left between them. The CDR3 contains 17 residues. Per germline, CDR1 SGDLS and CDR2 YYNGEE.

This clonotype was recorded a few times. The genes are TRBV7-8 and TRBJ1-5; no firm D call. The CDR3 sequence is 14 residues long. The germline V gene has CDR1 SGHVS and CDR2 FQNEAQ. V was shortened by 0 bases and J by 4 bases, with 7 bases between the two germline ends. CDR3 bases: TGTGCCAGCAGCTTAGCGTTTGGAAATCAGCCCCAGCATTTT. Amino acids: CASSLAFGNQPQHF.

The rearrangement uses TRBV5-6 and TRBJ2-1; D uncertain. The CDR3 contains 15 residues. V lost 1 base to trimming and J lost 4 bases, with 12 bases between them. CDR1 and CDR2 from the germline V gene are SGHDT and YYEEEE. CDR3 amino acids: CASSLINGDYNEQFF. The CDR3 nucleotides are TGTGCCAGCAGCTTGATAAACGGTGATTACAATGAGCAGTTCTTC.

This clonotype was picked up a small number of times. The V and J genes are TRBV5-1 and TRBJ1-1; no definite D call. With 4 bases removed from V and 1 base from J, the gap between germline ends came to 14 bases. This CDR3 has 15 amino acids. CDR1 and CDR2 (germline): SGHRS, YFSETQ. The CDR3 sequence: CASSVNGGPNTEAFF. In DNA, the CDR3 is TGCGCCAGCAGCGTAAACGGAGGGCCGAACACTGAAGCTTTCTTT.

The chain couples TRBV7-3 to TRBJ2-1, with 8 bases identical to TRBD2. V was pared by 1 base and J by 6 bases, with 11 bases of the junction left unmatched. The CDR3 loop spans 17 amino acids. Germline assignment: CDR1 SGHTA and CDR2 FQGTGA. CDR3 in amino acids: CASSLIAGRFLGNEQFF. CDR3 DNA sequence: TGTGCCAGCAGCTTAATAGCGGGAAGATTTCTAGGCAATGAGCAGTTCTTC.

This clonotype was seen just once. The chain joins TRBV3-1 to TRBJ1-2; possibly TRBD1 for D (5 bases). The CDR3 loop spans 16 amino acids. The V gene lost 0 bases and the J gene lost 7 bases, with 18 bases spanning the gap. Germline CDR1 LGHDT, CDR2 YNNKEL (reference sequence). The CDR3 spells CASSQDQRTRGSGYTF. In DNA, the CDR3 is TGTGCCAGCAGCCAAGATCAAAGGACACGGGGGAGTGGCTACACCTTC.

The chain is built from TRBV12-3 or TRBV12-4 and TRBJ1-3, with D unresolved. Trimming shortened V by 1 base and J by 9 bases, and 13 bases separated the two germline ends. This CDR3 region has 14 residues. The CDR3 here is CASSLEVWKGTIYF. As DNA, the CDR3 is TGTGCCAGCAGTTTAGAGGTCTGGAAGGGCACCATATATTTT.

This clonotype showed up just a few times. The V and J genes are TRBV24-1 and TRBJ1-2; the match to TRBD1 covers 8 bases. The V gene's germline CDR1 is KGHDR and CDR2 SFDVKD. J gave up 6 bases and V 2 bases, and 4 bases lay outside the gene matches. The CDR3 sequence is 14 residues long. The CDR3 bases are TGTGCCACCAGTGATTCCAGGGGGCGGAATGGCTACACCTTC. It yields the protein CATSDSRGRNGYTF.

The CDR3 DNA is TGTGCCACCCTTGGGACCCAAGAGACCCAGTACTTC. Residues: CATLGTQETQYF. The chain is built from TRBV10-3 and TRBJ2-5; D may correspond to TRBD1 or TRBD2 (5 bases each). V was pared by 10 bases and J by 1 base, with 10 bases between. The CDR3 has 12 amino acids. The V gene's germline CDR1 is ENHRY and CDR2 SYGVKD.

The gene calls are TRBV10-3 and TRBJ1-6; a possible D gene is TRBD1 (5 bases). CDR3 length equals 13 residues. Germline CDR1 ENHRY, CDR2 SYGVKD. V lost 11 bases to trimming and J lost 8 bases, with 16 bases between them. CDR3 in amino acids: CALGQASDSPLHF. In nucleotides, the CDR3 is TGTGCCCTCGGACAAGCCTCGGATTCACCCCTCCACTTT.

The V and J genes are TRBV20-1 and TRBJ1-5, with 7 positions matching TRBD1. Germline CDR1 is DFQATT and CDR2 is SNEGSKA (reference sequence). The ends lost 5 bases at V and 0 bases at J; junction bases unmatched: 7. The CDR3 consists of 15 residues. The CDR3 DNA is TGCAGTGCTCTAAACGGACAGGCTAGCAATCAGCCCCAGCATTTT. Protein: CSALNGQASNQPQHF.

This chain connects TRBV29-1 to TRBJ2-2; unclear D gene. The CDR3 contains 15 residues. Germline CDR1 SQVTM, CDR2 ANQGSEA. The V end lost 5 bases, the J end lost 0 bases, and 13 bases lay between the germline ends. The chain's CDR3 is CSVLIPSPNTGELFF. Written as DNA, the CDR3 is TGCAGCGTTTTAATACCGAGTCCGAACACCGGGGAGCTGTTTTTT.

This chain uses TRBV27 with TRBJ2-5; TRBD2 agrees at 13 bases. Germline assignment: CDR1 MNHEY and CDR2 SMNVEV (reference sequence). This CDR3 is 22 amino acids long. The V gene end was trimmed by 0 bases and the J gene end by 3 bases; junction bases not matched to a gene: 19. Written as DNA, the CDR3 is TGTGCCAGCAGTTTATCCCCCCCCAGACTAGCGGGGGGCCTCCGACCCGAAGAGACCCAGTACTTC. Translating gives CASSLSPPRLAGGLRPEETQYF.

The V call is TRBV7-9, the J call TRBJ2-5; TRBD2 is a possible D gene (6 bases). V lost 5 bases, J lost 5 bases, and 18 bases lay in between. The CDR3 has 15 residues. In germline, CDR1 is SEHNR, CDR2 FQNEAQ (reference sequence). The CDR3 loop reads CASSLLSGPRETQYF. As DNA, the CDR3 is TGTGCCAGCAGCCTCCTCAGCGGGCCACGCGAGACCCAGTACTTC.

This rearrangement joins TRBV5-6 to TRBJ1-2; D may be TRBD1 (5 bases). The CDR3 is 13 amino acids. With 0 bases removed from V and 4 bases from J, the gap between germline ends came to 7 bases. From germline, CDR1 is SGHDT and CDR2 YYEEEE. The CDR3 loop reads CASSLDRTYGYTF. DNA for the CDR3: TGTGCCAGCAGCTTGGACAGGACCTATGGCTACACCTTC.